Shown below are 18 T cell receptor beta chains from a single sample sequenced in a study of a mutant IDH1 vaccine in newly diagnosed glioma. No antigen has been identified for these receptors. Described time point: week 47, end of study. Vaccination comprised doses that each held 300 ug of mutant IDH1 20-mer peptide, plus topical imiquimod. Assay used: immunoSEQ multiplex PCR; TCRdb lists only in-frame clones, some missing. This sample has tens of thousands of clones; around 75% occur once, and the top ten carry about 5%. Sequencing used PBMCs, obtained from a glioma patient whose treatment included an IDH1 peptide vaccine. The receptor set was obtained from a man aged 45-65 years with glioma.

The chain couples TRBV5-8 to TRBJ1-5; no definite D call. V lost 4 bases and J lost 7, with 15 bases in between. CDR1 is SGHTS, CDR2 YDEGEE, per germline. The CDR3 length is 14 residues. DNA of the CDR3: TGTGCCAGCAGCCTCGGAGATTACACACAGCCCCAGCATTTT. Protein sequence: CASSLGDYTQPQHF.

V gene TRBV7-3 combines with J gene TRBJ1-4; a possible D gene is TRBD1 (5 bases). Germline CDR1 is SGHTA and CDR2 is FQGTGA. The CDR3 covers 15 residues. V was clipped by 2 bases and J by 4 bases, with 11 bases between them. CDR3 sequence (DNA): TGTGCCAGCAGCTTATCCGGGGGGGTTAATGAAAAACTGTTTTTT. Encoded protein: CASSLSGGVNEKLFF. The complete variable domain, with remaining parts taken from reference TRBV7-3 and TRBJ1-4, reads GAGVSQTPSNKVTEKGKYVELRCDPISGHTALYWYRQSLGQGPEFLIYFQGTGAADDSGLPNDRFFAVRPEGSVSTLKIQRTERGDSAVYLCASSLSGGVNEKLFFGSGTQLSVL.

The genes are TRBV29-1 and TRBJ1-2; D uncertain. Germline V gives CDR1 SQVTM, CDR2 ANQGSEA. The CDR3 extends over 13 amino acids. V lost 4 bases to trimming and J lost 3 bases, with 12 bases between them. This CDR3 reads CSVGRPSYYGYTF. As DNA, the CDR3 is TGCAGCGTTGGACGGCCGTCCTACTATGGCTACACCTTC.

This chain connects TRBV7-8 to TRBJ2-4; D might be TRBD1 or TRBD2, each matching 5 bases. The ends were cut back, 5 bases at V and 5 bases at J, with 16 bases in the middle. This CDR3 has 15 residues. Germline V gene data show CDR1 as SGHVS and CDR2 as FQNEAQ. CDR3 in amino acids: CASSPLAQGQNIQYF. The CDR3 DNA reads TGTGCCAGCAGCCCCCTTGCTCAGGGACAAAACATTCAGTACTTC.

CDR3 amino acids: CASSLFRATQETQYF. DNA of the CDR3: TGTGCCAGCAGTCTATTCCGGGCCACCCAAGAGACCCAGTACTTC. The gene calls are TRBV6-1 and TRBJ2-5; no clear D gene. Germline V lookup: CDR1 MNHNS, CDR2 SASEGT. This CDR3 is built from 15 residues. Deletions cut 5 bases from V and 1 base from J, with 14 bases between.

This sequence joins TRBV2 and TRBJ2-1; D may be TRBD2 (6 bases). The length of the CDR3 is 14 residues. The V and J ends lost 4 bases and 5 bases respectively, with 12 bases between them. The V gene's germline CDR1 is SNHLY and CDR2 FYNNEI. CDR3 sequence: CASSGAGRNNEQFF. The CDR3 DNA sequence: TGTGCCAGCAGTGGTGCGGGGAGGAACAATGAGCAGTTCTTC.

This clone was found many times. The CDR3 region is CASSPRDRADYGYTF. CDR3 DNA sequence: TGTGCCAGCAGCCCCCGGGACAGGGCTGACTATGGCTACACCTTC. J is TRBJ1-2 and V is TRBV7-9, with 9 bases aligning to TRBD1. Germline V gene data show CDR1 as SEHNR and CDR2 as FQNEAQ (reference sequence). V was pared by 5 bases and J by 3 bases, with 7 bases of the junction left unmatched. The CDR3 is 15 amino acids.

V usage is TRBV7-2 and J usage is TRBJ1-5; 7 nucleotides align to TRBD1. CDR3 length: 15 amino acids. With 4 bases clipped from V and 2 bases from J, the junction kept 5 bases outside the gene matches. Germline V CDR1 and CDR2: SGHTA, FQGNSA. The CDR3 region is CASSSQGVGNQPQHF. The CDR3 nucleotides read TGTGCCAGCAGCTCGCAGGGGGTTGGCAATCAGCCCCAGCATTTT. Complete variable domain (other parts from reference TRBV7-2 and TRBJ1-5): GAGVSQSPSNKVTEKGKDVELRCDPISGHTALYWYRQSLGQGLEFLIYFQGNSAPDKSGLPSDRFSAERTGGSVSTLTIQRTQQEDSAVYLCASSSQGVGNQPQHFGDGTRLSIL.

The chain is built from TRBV6-5 and TRBJ1-1; D not certain. There are 15 residues in the CDR3. Looked up from germline, CDR1 is MNHEY and CDR2 is SVGAGI. V was pared by 2 bases and J by 1 base, with 11 bases between. CDR3 sequence (DNA): TGTGCCAGCAGTTACCGTGGGGTAGAGAACACTGAAGCTTTCTTT. Protein: CASSYRGVENTEAFF.

The chain carries TRBV27 and TRBJ1-5, with D possibly TRBD1 on 6 matching bases. The V end lost 5 bases, the J end lost 1 base, and 9 bases lay between the germline ends. Per germline, CDR1 MNHEY and CDR2 SMNVEV (reference sequence). This CDR3 comprises 14 residues. The CDR3 coding sequence is TGTGCCAGCAGTAATACAGGGAGCAATCAGCCCCAGCATTTT. Protein: CASSNTGSNQPQHF.

The chain is built from TRBV18 and TRBJ1-2; D gene uncertain. V lost 0 bases to trimming and J lost 4 bases, with 9 bases between them. Germline values: CDR1 KGHSH, CDR2 LQKENI. The CDR3 has 14 amino acids. The CDR3 reads CASSPPWQRYGYTF. The CDR3 DNA is TGTGCCAGCTCACCACCCTGGCAGCGCTATGGCTACACCTTC.

The J gene is TRBJ2-1, the V gene TRBV5-1; the D is unclear. Germline V gives CDR1 SGHRS, CDR2 YFSETQ. V dropped 0 bases and J dropped 1 base, with 8 bases sitting between them. The CDR3 totals 15 residues. The CDR3 DNA sequence: TGCGCCAGCAGCTTGGCCACGCTGTCCTACAATGAGCAGTTCTTC. It specifies CASSLATLSYNEQFF.

This clone appeared a few times. The chain carries TRBV4-3 and TRBJ2-7; 12 nucleotides align to TRBD1. This CDR3 comprises 16 residues. Trimming took 1 base from V and 2 from J; bases not matched to a gene: 3. Germline CDR1 LGHNA, CDR2 YSLEER. The CDR3 DNA reads TGCGCCAGCAGCCAAGCCGGGACAGGGGGCCCCTACGAGCAGTACTTC. As protein: CASSQAGTGGPYEQYF.

The chain links TRBV29-1 to TRBJ2-7; D is unresolved. V was cut by 2 bases and J by 1 base, with 6 bases left in between. Germline CDR1 and CDR2: SQVTM and ANQGSEA. The CDR3 is 12 residues long. The CDR3 bases are TGCAGCGTTGAAAAGAGTTCCTACGAGCAGTACTTC. Translation gives CSVEKSSYEQYF.

The chain couples TRBV7-3 to TRBJ1-2, with D perhaps matching TRBD1 (5 bases). With 2 bases removed from V and 8 bases from J, the gap between germline ends came to 12 bases. The germline CDR1 and CDR2 sequences are SGHTA and FQGTGA. The CDR3 contains 13 residues. In nucleotides, the CDR3 is TGTGCCAGCAGCTTAGGCGCAGGGTACGGCTACACCTTC. Translated, it gives CASSLGAGYGYTF.

V is TRBV5-1 and J is TRBJ1-5; no reliable D call. Germline values: CDR1 SGHRS, CDR2 YFSETQ. V lost 4 bases and J 5 bases, leaving 10 bases between the germline ends. This CDR3 region has 13 residues. The CDR3 spells CASSPAPDQPQHF. The CDR3 nucleotides read TGCGCCAGCAGCCCCGCACCGGATCAGCCCCAGCATTTT.

The CDR3 DNA reads as TGTGCCAGCAGCCAAACAAGCCGGCAGCCCCAGCATTTT. This gives the protein CASSQTSRQPQHF. The chain links TRBV7-2 to TRBJ1-5, with D uncertain. Germline CDR1 is SGHTA and CDR2 is FQGNSA. V lost 5 bases and J 7 bases, leaving 12 bases between the germline ends. The CDR3 sequence is 13 residues long.

The gene calls are TRBV18 and TRBJ2-7; the match to TRBD1 covers 10 bases. The V segment lost 2 bases and the J segment 5 bases; nucleotides outside the gene matches: 3. The CDR3 extends over 14 amino acids. Germline loops: CDR1 KGHSH, CDR2 LQKENI. For the CDR3, the DNA is TGTGCCAGCTCACCAACGACAGGGGGCAACGAGCAGTACTTC. This sequence encodes CASSPTTGGNEQYF. The full variable domain, its missing parts supplied by reference TRBV18 and TRBJ2-7, is NAGVMQNPRHLVRRRGQEARLRCSPMKGHSHVYWYRQLPEEGLKFMVYLQKENIIDESGMPKERFSAEFPKEGPSILRIQQVVRGDSAAYFCASSPTTGGNEQYFGPGTRLTVT.